The sequence of this T cell receptor (beta chain) was determined in a study of graft-versus-host responses after intestinal transplantation. Study overall: Each recipient received a multivisceral, liver-intestinal, or isolated intestinal graft. For 3 to 4 years after anti-thymocyte globulin induction, all recipients took tacrolimus and steroids. General observations from the study: The marrow of recipients harbored GvH clones, and ileum or blood showed some of them first. Allografts carried high graft-versus-host to host-versus-graft clonal ratios in patients having graft-donor T cell macrochimerism.

The data were produced by immunoSEQ multiplex PCR, yet TCRdb's version contains in-frame clones alone and is incomplete. The repertoire holds around 97,000 clones, with roughly 93% as singletons. This CDR3 has 17 residues. Germline CDR1 MGHRA, CDR2 YSYEKL. V was pared by 1 base and J by 0 bases, with 15 bases between. This clone was seen more than once but under ten times. The antigen is unknown. The clonotype originates from a human donor who received an intestinal transplant. Specimen: unstimulated CD8+ T cells sorted from spleen or lymph node cells, collected before intestinal transplant. This sequence joins TRBV4-1 and TRBJ1-1; D ambiguous. The CDR3 DNA reads TGCGCCAGCAGCCAAGCGGACCCCGCCGTTATGAACACTGAAGCTTTCTTT. Protein sequence: CASSQADPAVMNTEAFF.